This T cell receptor beta chain appears in the sequencing data of a study of T-cell reconstitution after alpha-beta-depleted transplantation in children. This CDR3 has 14 residues. Germline V gene lookup returns CDR1 ENHRY and CDR2 SYGVKD. Trimming took 8 bases from V and 4 from J, leaving 18 bases between them. For TCRbeta, the library was prepared with unique molecular identifiers. TCRdb re-called the PCR reads through MiXCR, storing one row per CDR3 protein. The sample holds 300,000 or so distinct CDR3 sequences, 9.9% seen once. This sequence was found in a human donor who donated a stem cell graft to a child with SCID. Specimen: PBMCs from the stem cell graft donor, collected from the stem cell graft. The chain combines TRBV10-3 with TRBJ2-7, with D tentatively TRBD2 (6 bases). CDR3 nucleotides: TGTGCCATCTCTGTAGGCGGAGGGCCTTACGAGCAGTACTTC. Its protein is CAISVGGGPYEQYF.